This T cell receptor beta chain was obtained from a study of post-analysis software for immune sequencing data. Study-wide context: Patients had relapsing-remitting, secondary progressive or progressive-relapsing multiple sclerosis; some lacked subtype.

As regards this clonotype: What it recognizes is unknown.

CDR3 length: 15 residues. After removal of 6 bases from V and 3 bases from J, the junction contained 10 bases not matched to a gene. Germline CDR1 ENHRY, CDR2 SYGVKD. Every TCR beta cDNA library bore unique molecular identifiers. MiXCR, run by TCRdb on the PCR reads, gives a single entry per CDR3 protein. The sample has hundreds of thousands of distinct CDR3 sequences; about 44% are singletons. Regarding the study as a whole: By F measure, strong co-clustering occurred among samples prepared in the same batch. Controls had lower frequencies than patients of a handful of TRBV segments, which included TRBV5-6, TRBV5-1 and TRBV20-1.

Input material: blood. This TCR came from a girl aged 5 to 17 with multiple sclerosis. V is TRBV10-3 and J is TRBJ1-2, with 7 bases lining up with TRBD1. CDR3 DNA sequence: TGTGCCATCAGCGAAAGGGCAGGGGGGGACTATGGCTACACCTTC. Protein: CAISERAGGDYGYTF.